This entry describes one T cell receptor beta chain. The sample comes from a study of T cell changes during pregnancy in multiple sclerosis. Repertoires were generated with immunoSEQ multiplex PCR, while TCRdb's copy carries only in-frame clones and drops some. The top ten hold around 0.89% of the sample, which has some 61,000 clones, under 95% seen once. This CDR3 is built from 14 residues. V lost 9 bases and J lost 2, with 14 bases in between. Germline V CDR1 and CDR2: LNHDA, SQIVND (reference sequence). The specimen was peripheral blood, collected in the second trimester of pregnancy. The receptor was derived from a female donor with multiple sclerosis, enrolled in a pregnancy study. J is TRBJ1-5 and V is TRBV19; tentatively, D is TRBD1 (6 bases). CDR3 coding DNA: TGTGCCAGCCGGACAGAGGTTCGCAATCAGCCCCAGCATTTT. Translating it yields CASRTEVRNQPQHF.